Listed here are 14 T cell receptor beta chains from one sample, sequenced in a study of blood T cell repertoires in COVID-19. Generated by immunoSEQ multiplex PCR, the TCRdb table keeps only in-frame clones and is missing some. Among around 100,000 clones, roughly four fifths were seen once, and the ten largest hold about 20%. The sample taken for sequencing was peripheral blood. All receptors derive from a man between 65 and 79 years old with active or convalescent COVID-19.

V and J are TRBV29-1 and TRBJ2-3; D remains ambiguous. Looked up from germline, CDR1 is SQVTM and CDR2 is ANQGSEA. V lost 0 bases and J 2 bases, leaving 3 bases between the germline ends. The CDR3 has 12 amino acids. This CDR3 is CSVEDFTDTQYF. For the CDR3, the DNA is TGCAGCGTTGAAGACTTCACAGATACGCAGTATTTT.

The chain carries TRBV3-1 (or the pseudogene TRBV3-2) and TRBJ1-3; 10 bases are a match to TRBD1. From germline, CDR1 is LGHDT and CDR2 YNNKEL (reference sequence). The CDR3 is 17 residues long. V was pared by 3 bases and J by 3 bases, with 8 bases of the junction left unmatched. The CDR3 DNA follows: TGTGCCAGCAGCCAGGAATGGGGACAGGGGTATGGAAACACCATATATTTT. The encoded protein is CASSQEWGQGYGNTIYF.

This sequence joins TRBV14 and TRBJ1-1, with 8 bases that match TRBD1. CDR1 and CDR2 from the germline V gene are SGHDN and FVKESK. The CDR3 is 15 residues long. With 0 bases clipped from V and 7 bases from J, the junction kept 7 bases outside the gene matches. The CDR3 loop reads CASSQDRTGIIEAFF. The CDR3 DNA sequence: TGTGCCAGCAGCCAAGACCGGACAGGGATAATTGAAGCTTTCTTT.

In its sample, this clone was seen a few times. The chain has TRBV4-1 and TRBJ2-7; D might be TRBD1 (5 bases). The CDR3 runs 15 residues. V lost 1 base and J 2 bases, leaving 12 bases between the germline ends. Germline V gives CDR1 MGHRA, CDR2 YSYEKL. CDR3 coding DNA: TGCGCCAGCAGCCAAGGGGGCAGTGGCACCTACGAGCAGTACTTC. Translated, it gives CASSQGGSGTYEQYF.

The chain links TRBV5-6 to TRBJ2-2; the D is unclear. V lost 3 bases to trimming and J lost 9 bases, with 12 bases between them. The length of the CDR3 is 13 residues. CDR1 and CDR2 (germline): SGHDT, YYEEEE. CDR3 region: CASSSPLRRELFF. In DNA form, the CDR3 reads TGTGCCAGCAGCTCCCCCTTGAGGAGGGAGCTGTTTTTT.

As regards this clone: The junction departs from the called germline gene at one end, perhaps through a read error. This chain joins TRBV19 and TRBJ1-5; 10 bases match TRBD1. From germline, CDR1 is LNHDA and CDR2 SQIVND (reference sequence). CDR3 length: 15 amino acids. Here the CDR3 reads CASSVDRGRTQPQHF. The CDR3 nucleotides read TGTGCCAGTAGTGTAGACAGGGGGCGAACACAGCCCCAGCATTTT.

The genes are TRBV24-1 and TRBJ2-1, with 9 positions matching TRBD1. Trimming took 7 bases from V and 6 from J; bases not matched to a gene: 3. Germline V gene lookup returns CDR1 KGHDR and CDR2 SFDVKD. The CDR3 covers 13 residues. CDR3 amino acids: CATRDRGRNEQFF. As DNA, the CDR3 is TGTGCCACCAGGGACAGGGGTCGCAATGAGCAGTTCTTC.

This chain connects TRBV5-1 to TRBJ2-3; TRBD2 aligns across 7 bases. The CDR3 extends over 16 amino acids. V lost 4 bases, J lost 2 bases, and 10 bases stayed unmatched. Germline V gives CDR1 SGHRS, CDR2 YFSETQ. The CDR3 here is CASSPAGLAATDTQYF. The CDR3 bases are TGCGCCAGCAGCCCGGCGGGGCTAGCGGCCACAGATACGCAGTATTTT.

CDR3 DNA: TGCACCTCACCCCCCCCAGGGGTGGGAAACACCATATATTTT. This sequence encodes CTSPPPGVGNTIYF. The gene calls are TRBV1 and TRBJ1-3; the table's D call of TRBD1 was not tested on the DNA. TRBV1 is given as a pseudogene. This CDR3 region has 14 residues.

This chain connects TRBV24-1 to TRBJ2-1; 9 nucleotides line up with TRBD1. Germline CDR1 KGHDR, CDR2 SFDVKD. The trim removed 3 bases at V and 4 bases at J, leaving 6 bases unmatched. The CDR3 loop spans 16 amino acids. The DNA for the CDR3 is TGTGCCACCAGTGATGCTAGGACAGGGGCTTACAATGAGCAGTTCTTC. Protein: CATSDARTGAYNEQFF.

The chain is built from TRBV5-1 and TRBJ1-4; 7 bases fit TRBD1. V trimming: 3 bases; J trimming: 3 bases; junction bases outside the gene matches: 11. This CDR3 region has 17 residues. The germline V gene has CDR1 SGHRS and CDR2 YFSETQ. CDR3 region: CASSWPTGETANEKLFF. DNA of the CDR3: TGCGCCAGCAGCTGGCCAACAGGGGAGACGGCTAATGAAAAACTGTTTTTT.

The rearrangement uses TRBV5-1 and TRBJ2-7; D is perhaps TRBD1 (6 bases). This CDR3 has 14 amino acids. Trimming stripped 4 bases from V and 3 bases from J, with 14 bases between. Germline loops: CDR1 SGHRS, CDR2 YFSETQ. DNA of the CDR3: TGCGCCAGCAGCGTCGACCCACAGGGCTACGAGCAGTACTTC. It codes for CASSVDPQGYEQYF.

A few counts support this clone. This sequence joins TRBV5-6 and TRBJ2-5; 11 positions agree with TRBD2. The ends lost 0 bases at V and 5 bases at J; junction bases unmatched: 0. The CDR3 runs 14 residues. Germline V gene sequence: CDR1 SGHDT, CDR2 YYEEEE. In DNA form, the CDR3 reads TGTGCCAGCAGCTTGGCTAGCGGGGGGGAGACCCAGTACTTC. Translation: CASSLASGGETQYF.

The rearrangement links TRBV5-1 to TRBJ1-1; D might be TRBD1 (6 bases). The CDR3 has 13 residues. Trimming removed 4 bases at V and 3 bases at J, with 10 bases between. The germline V gene encodes CDR1 SGHRS and CDR2 YFSETQ. CDR3 DNA sequence: TGCGCCAGCAGCGATGACAGGTACACTGAAGCTTTCTTT. Its protein product is CASSDDRYTEAFF.